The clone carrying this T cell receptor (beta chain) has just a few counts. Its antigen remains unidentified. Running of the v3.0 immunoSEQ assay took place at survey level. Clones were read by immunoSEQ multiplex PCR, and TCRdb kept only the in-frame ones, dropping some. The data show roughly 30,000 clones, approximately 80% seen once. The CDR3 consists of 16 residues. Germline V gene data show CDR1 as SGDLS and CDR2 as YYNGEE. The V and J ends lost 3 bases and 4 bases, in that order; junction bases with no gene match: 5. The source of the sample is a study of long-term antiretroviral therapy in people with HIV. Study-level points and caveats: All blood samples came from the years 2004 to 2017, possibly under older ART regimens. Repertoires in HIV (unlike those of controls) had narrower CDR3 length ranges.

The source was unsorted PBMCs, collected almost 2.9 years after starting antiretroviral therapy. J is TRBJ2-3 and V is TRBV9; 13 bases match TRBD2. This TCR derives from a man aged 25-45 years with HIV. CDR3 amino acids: CASSGGTSGMADTQYF. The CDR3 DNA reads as TGTGCCAGCAGCGGGGGGACTAGCGGGATGGCAGATACGCAGTATTTT.